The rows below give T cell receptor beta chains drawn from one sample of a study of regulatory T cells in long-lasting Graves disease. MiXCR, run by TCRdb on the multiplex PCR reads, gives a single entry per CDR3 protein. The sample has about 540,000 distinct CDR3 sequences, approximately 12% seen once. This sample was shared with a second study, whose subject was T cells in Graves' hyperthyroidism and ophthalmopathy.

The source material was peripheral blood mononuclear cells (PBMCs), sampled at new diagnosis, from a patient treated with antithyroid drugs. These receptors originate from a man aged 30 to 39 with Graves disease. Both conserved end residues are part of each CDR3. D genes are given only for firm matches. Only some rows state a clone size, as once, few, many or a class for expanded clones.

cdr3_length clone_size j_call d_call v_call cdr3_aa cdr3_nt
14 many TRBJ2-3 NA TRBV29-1 CSVEIDQGTDTQYF TGCAGCGTTGAAATCGATCAGGGAACAGATACGCAGTATTTT
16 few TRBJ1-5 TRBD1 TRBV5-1 CASSLLGQGLAQPQHF TGTGCCAGCAGCTTGTTGGGACAGGGGTTGGCTCAGCCCCAGCATTTT
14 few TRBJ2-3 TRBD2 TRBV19 CASSMGRESDTQYF TGTGCCAGTAGTATGGGGCGGGAGTCAGATACGCAGTATTTT
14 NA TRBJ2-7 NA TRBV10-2 CASMPRLGRYEQYF TGCGCCAGCATGCCTCGGCTGGGCCGATACGAGCAGTACTTC
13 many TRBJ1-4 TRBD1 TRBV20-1 CSAREDRAQKLFF TGCAGTGCTAGAGAGGACAGGGCTCAAAAACTGTTTTTT
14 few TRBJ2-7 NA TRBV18 CASSPTGQTYEQYF TGTGCCAGCTCCCCGACAGGACAAACCTACGAGCAGTACTTC
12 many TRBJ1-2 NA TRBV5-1 CASSLESYGYTF TGTGCCAGCAGCTTGGAGAGCTATGGCTACACCTTC
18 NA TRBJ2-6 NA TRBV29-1 CSVEGWSGHYSGANVLTF TGCAGCGTTGAAGGTTGGTCAGGACACTACTCTGGGGCCAACGTCCTGACTTTC
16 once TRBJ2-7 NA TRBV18 CASSPTAGRPSYEQYF TGTGCCAGCTCACCAACGGCGGGCCGTCCCTCCTACGAGCAGTACTTC
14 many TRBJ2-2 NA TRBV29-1 CSVQPGSHTGELFF TGCAGCGTTCAGCCAGGGAGTCACACCGGGGAGCTGTTTTTT
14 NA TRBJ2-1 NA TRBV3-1 CASSEETQYNEQFF TGTGCCAGCAGCGAGGAAACACAATACAATGAGCAGTTCTTC
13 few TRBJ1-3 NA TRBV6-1 CATLSLSGNTIYF TGTGCCACCCTTTCTTTGTCTGGAAACACCATATATTTT
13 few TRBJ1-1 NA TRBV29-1 CSVGGGFGTEAFF TGCAGCGTTGGAGGAGGGTTTGGCACTGAAGCTTTCTTT
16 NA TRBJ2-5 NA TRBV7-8 CTSSDWGASGQETQYF TGTACCAGCAGCGATTGGGGTGCAAGCGGCCAAGAGACCCAGTACTTC